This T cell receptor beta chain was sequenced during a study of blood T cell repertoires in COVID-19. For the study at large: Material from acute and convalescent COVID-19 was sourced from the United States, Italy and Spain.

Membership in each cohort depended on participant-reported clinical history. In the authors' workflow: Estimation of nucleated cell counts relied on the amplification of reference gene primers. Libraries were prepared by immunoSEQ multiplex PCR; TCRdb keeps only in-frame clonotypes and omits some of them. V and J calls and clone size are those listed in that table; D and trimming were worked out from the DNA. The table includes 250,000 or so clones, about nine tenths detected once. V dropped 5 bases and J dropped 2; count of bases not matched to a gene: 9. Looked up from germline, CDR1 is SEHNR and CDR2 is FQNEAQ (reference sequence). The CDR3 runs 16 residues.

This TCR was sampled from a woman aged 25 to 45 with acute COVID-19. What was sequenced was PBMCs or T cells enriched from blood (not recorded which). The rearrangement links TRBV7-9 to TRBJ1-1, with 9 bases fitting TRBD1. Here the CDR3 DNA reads TGTGCCAGCAGCGTTCGGGGGACAGGGATTAACACTGAAGCTTTCTTT. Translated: CASSVRGTGINTEAFF. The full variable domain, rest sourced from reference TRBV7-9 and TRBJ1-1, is DTGVSQNPRHKITKRGQNVTFRCDPISEHNRLYWYRQTLGQGPEFLTYFQNEAQLEKSRLLSDRFSAERPKGSFSTLEIQRTEQGDSAMYLCASSVRGTGINTEAFFGQGTRLTVV.